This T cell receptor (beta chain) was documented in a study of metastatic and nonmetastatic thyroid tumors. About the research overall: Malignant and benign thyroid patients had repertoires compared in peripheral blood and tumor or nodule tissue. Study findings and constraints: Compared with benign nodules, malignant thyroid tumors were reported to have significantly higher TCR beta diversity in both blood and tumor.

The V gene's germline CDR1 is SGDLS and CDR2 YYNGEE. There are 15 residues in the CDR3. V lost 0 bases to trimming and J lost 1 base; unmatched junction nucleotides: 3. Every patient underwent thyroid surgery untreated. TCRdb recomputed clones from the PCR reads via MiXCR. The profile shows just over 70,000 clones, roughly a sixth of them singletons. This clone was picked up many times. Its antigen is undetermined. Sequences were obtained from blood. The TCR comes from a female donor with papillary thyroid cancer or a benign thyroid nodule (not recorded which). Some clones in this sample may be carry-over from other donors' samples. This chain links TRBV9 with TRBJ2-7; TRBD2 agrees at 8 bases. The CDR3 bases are TGTGCCAGCAGCGTAGGTGGGACTAGGTCCTACGAGCAGTACTTC. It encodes CASSVGGTRSYEQYF. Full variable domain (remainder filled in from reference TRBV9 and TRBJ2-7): DSGVTQTPKHLITATGQRVTLRCSPRSGDLSVYWYQQSLDQGLQFLIQYYNGEERAKGNILERFSAQQFPDLHSELNLSSLELGDSALYFCASSVGGTRSYEQYFGPGTRLTVT.